This T cell receptor (beta chain) emerged from a study of T cells after yellow fever vaccination. Study-wide results and caveats: It was the secondary response that reached its peak faster, day 5 versus 15, but it was weaker.

TCRdb fed the 5' RACE reads into MiXCR, producing one record per CDR3 protein. The data contain about 96,000 distinct CDR3 sequences, about 8.2% of them singletons. The receptor comes from a man aged 18-30 years who received the YFV17D yellow fever vaccine. The sequences come from CD8+ T cells not binding an NS4B(214-222) dextramer, sorted from PBMCs, collected roughly 15 days after the first yellow fever vaccination.

CDR3 sequence reads: CASSGQGGGYGYTF. The CDR3 nucleotides read TGTGCCAGCAGTGGACAGGGGGGTGGGTATGGCTACACCTTC. The chain is built from TRBV12-3 or TRBV12-4 and TRBJ1-2, with 10 nucleotides matching TRBD1. V lost 5 bases, J lost 5 bases, and 5 bases stayed unmatched. The CDR3 is 14 amino acids.